The entry below describes one T cell receptor beta chain. Per the germline V gene, CDR1 is GTSNPN and CDR2 is SVGIG (reference sequence). The CDR3 is 18 residues long. The ends lost 0 bases at V and 0 bases at J; junction bases unmatched: 14. The sample originates from a study of blood T cell repertoires in COVID-19. The wider study: T cells, B-cell-depleted T cells, or PBMCs provided the cDNA or gDNA that served as material.

In the original analysis: Cell counts per sample came from amplifying reference gene primers. The table came from immunoSEQ multiplex PCR; TCRdb's copy has only in-frame clones and leaves some out. V and J calls and clone size are given by that table; D and trimming were obtained from the DNA. The sample carries more than 75,000 clones, approximately 87% recorded once. Sequences were obtained from peripheral blood. This TCR came from a woman in her seventies with acute or convalescent COVID-19. The chain employs TRBV30 and TRBJ2-7; 7 bases line up with TRBD2. CDR3 DNA sequence: TGTGCCTGGAGTGTCTGCCTGGGACGGCTAGCGGACTCCTACGAGCAGTACGTC. It yields the protein CAWSVCLGRLADSYEQYV.